The present T cell receptor beta chain was sequenced within a study of T cell responses to AZD1222 COVID-19 vaccine. Assay used: immunoSEQ multiplex PCR; TCRdb lists only in-frame clones, some missing. The repertoire holds some 98,000 clones, about 88% seen once, with over 12% in the top ten. A note on this clone: Its antigen is undetermined.

CDR1 and CDR2 from the germline V gene are SGHDT and YYEEEE. The length of the CDR3 is 16 residues. With 5 bases removed from V and 0 bases from J, the gap between germline ends came to 14 bases. Notes on the study in general: A rise in Spike-specific TCR breadth and depth followed two AZD1222 doses. Spike regions recognized by vaccine-associated CD4 TCRs spanned the protein, led by 160-218 and 743-854. Baseline testing showed seropositivity in only five to seven AZD1222 recipients. There were mostly white British donors and more females than males, and clonal diversity was possibly underestimated.

Sequencing was performed on peripheral blood, taken 28 days after the second AZD1222 dose. The source of this sequence is an adult who received the AZD1222 COVID-19 vaccine. The V gene is TRBV5-6, the J gene TRBJ2-2; maybe TRBD1 (6 bases). The DNA for the CDR3 is TGTGCCAGCAGACAGGGACCGAACGCGAACACCGGGGAGCTGTTTTTT. Its protein product is CASRQGPNANTGELFF. The variable domain in full, completed from reference TRBV5-6 and TRBJ2-2, reads DAGVTQSPTHLIKTRGQQVTLRCSPKSGHDTVSWYQQALGQGPQFIFQYYEEEERQRGNFPDRFSGHQFPNYSSELNVNALLLGDSALYLCASRQGPNANTGELFFGEGSRLTVL.